This TCR beta chain was identified during a study of OX40 agonist ivuxolimab in advanced cancers. Study overall: Patients were given ivuxolimab, an antibody that agonizes OX40 (CD134). Findings and limits, study-wide: Low clonal expansion, among the lowest seen, marked partial responders at 0.1-3.0 mg/kg.

A history of autoimmune disease or systemic immunosuppression excluded patients. Using immunoSEQ multiplex PCR, the repertoire was profiled, and TCRdb retains in-frame clones only, with some absent. The repertoire consists of 100,000 to 130,000 clones, with 85% to 95% occurring once and the leading ten covering 0.95% to 1.5%. Regarding this clone: The antigen is not known.

Trimming left V 5 bases short and J 3 bases short, with 10 bases between. The CDR3 totals 14 residues. Germline lookup yields CDR1 MNHEY and CDR2 SMNVEV (reference sequence). This chain links TRBV27 with TRBJ2-2; D is uncertain. The clonotype comes from an adult with an advanced solid tumor such as melanoma, head and neck, liver or kidney cancer. The sequenced sample was CD4+ or CD8+ T cells sorted from blood, obtained in a trial of the OX40 agonist ivuxolimab. Written as DNA, the CDR3 is TGTGCCAGCAGTCCCTCCTCTTACACCGGGGAGCTGTTTTTT. It specifies CASSPSSYTGELFF.